These T cell receptor beta chains were read from a single sample in a study of sequential checkpoint blockade in melanoma. TCRdb keeps only in-frame clones here, not all; method: immunoSEQ multiplex PCR. The table shows around 9,500 clones, with around 23% occurring only once. The sample here was tumor tissue (inferred from file names), taken from a patient given nivolumab and ipilimumab in sequence. The source is a human donor with melanoma. The CDR3 runs from the conserved cysteine through the conserved F or W. Each record gives: CDR3 protein, CDR3 DNA, V gene, J gene, D gene, clone size. D genes are given only for firm matches. A row's size may be missing; if present it is once, few, many or a size class.

CASSGRDRGHQPQHF,TGTGCCAGCTCAGGCCGGGACAGGGGGCATCAGCCCCAGCATTTT,TRBV18,TRBJ1-5,TRBD1,-
CASSQSSWLGLANYNEQFF,TGTGCCAGCAGCCAGTCCTCCTGGCTAGGACTAGCGAACTACAATGAGCAGTTCTTC,TRBV14,TRBJ2-1,TRBD2,-
CASSQGGSGIDTQYF,TGCGCCAGCAGCCAAGGTGGTAGCGGGATAGATACGCAGTATTTT,TRBV4-1,TRBJ2-3,TRBD2,-
CASSEPTPAANEKLFF,TGCGCCAGCAGTGAGCCGACCCCTGCAGCTAATGAAAAACTGTTTTTT,TRBV10-2,TRBJ1-4,-,few
CASSLWVARLYEQYF,TGTGCCAGCAGCTTGTGGGTAGCGCGATTATACGAGCAGTACTTC,TRBV11-3,TRBJ2-7,-,few
CASSMGLGQSTDTQYF,TGTGCCAGTAGTATGGGCTTGGGACAGAGCACAGATACGCAGTATTTT,TRBV19,TRBJ2-3,TRBD1,-
CASSYSRAGGTEQYF,TGTGCCAGCAGTTATTCCCGGGCGGGGGGGACCGAGCAGTACTTC,TRBV6-8,TRBJ2-7,TRBD2,few
CASSPGGPEKLFF,TGTGCCAGCAGCCCCGGGGGCCCAGAAAAACTGTTTTTT,TRBV6-8,TRBJ1-4,-,-
CASRNTRTFNQPQHF,TGTGCCAGTAGAAATACACGGACCTTCAATCAGCCCCAGCATTTT,TRBV19,TRBJ1-5,-,-
CSVEDGWETGVYNEQFF,TGCAGCGTTGAAGATGGATGGGAGACAGGGGTCTACAATGAGCAGTTCTTC,TRBV29-1,TRBJ2-1,TRBD1,-
CASSLSPRGPLHNEQFF,TGTGCCAGCAGCTTATCTCCTAGAGGGCCGCTCCACAATGAGCAGTTCTTC,TRBV11-3,TRBJ2-1,-,few
CASSRDGNTEAFF,TGTGCCAGTAGTAGGGACGGGAACACTGAAGCTTTCTTT,TRBV19,TRBJ1-1,-,medium-sized
CAIRRWALTTYNEQFF,TGTGCCATCAGGAGGTGGGCGCTGACTACTTACAATGAGCAGTTCTTC,TRBV6-8,TRBJ2-1,-,few
CASSFDRRGRGYGYTF,TGTGCCAGCAGTTTCGATCGCCGGGGGCGCGGCTATGGCTACACCTTC,TRBV11-1,TRBJ1-2,-,few
CASSWDRSSYNSPLHF,TGTGCCAGCAGCTGGGACAGGTCCTCCTATAATTCACCCCTCCACTTT,TRBV6-8,TRBJ1-6,TRBD1,-
CASSLCAGTGFLPRDNEKLFF,TGTGCCAGCAGTTTATGCGCCGGGACAGGATTCCTACCTCGGGATAATGAAAAACTGTTTTTT,TRBV28,TRBJ1-4,TRBD1,few
CASSRWDRARWNTIYF,TGTGCCAGCTCACGCTGGGACAGGGCCCGTTGGAACACCATATATTTT,TRBV18,TRBJ1-3,TRBD1,once
CASSTTGGFGGGELFF,TGCGCCAGCAGCACTACAGGGGGCTTCGGCGGCGGGGAGCTGTTTTTT,TRBV5-1,TRBJ2-2,TRBD1,-
CASSPGQGARANTEAFF,TGTGCCAGCAGCCCGGGACAGGGGGCACGGGCAAACACTGAAGCTTTCTTT,TRBV11-3,TRBJ1-1,TRBD1,many
CASSLGLAGALGETQYF,TGTGCCAGCAGCTTAGGACTAGCGGGGGCACTAGGAGAGACCCAGTACTTC,TRBV11-3,TRBJ2-5,TRBD2,few
CASRTGPGEQYF,TGCGCCAGCAGGACAGGGCCAGGTGAGCAGTACTTC,TRBV10-2,TRBJ2-7,TRBD1,-
CASTWVSFGGQAVYGYTF,TGTGCCAGCACCTGGGTTAGCTTTGGGGGACAGGCCGTCTATGGCTACACCTTC,TRBV11-3,TRBJ1-2,TRBD1,many
CASSTGGLNTEAFF,TGCGCCAGCTCGACAGGGGGCTTGAACACTGAAGCTTTCTTT,TRBV5-1,TRBJ1-1,TRBD1,-
CASSYSSALNYGYTF,TGTGCCAGCAGTTACTCGTCAGCGCTTAACTATGGCTACACCTTC,TRBV6-8,TRBJ1-2,-,many
CASSVGQNQPQHF,TGTGCCAGCAGTGTAGGGCAGAATCAGCCCCAGCATTTT,TRBV6-8,TRBJ1-5,-,few
CASSLEGGITDTQYF,TGTGCCAGCAGTTTAGAGGGGGGGATCACAGATACGCAGTATTTT,TRBV28,TRBJ2-3,-,few
CASSQDRTGMNTEAFF,TGCGCCAGCAGCCAAGATAGGACAGGGATGAACACTGAAGCTTTCTTT,TRBV4-1,TRBJ1-1,TRBD1,-
CASTIGGPLRGELFF,TGTGCCAGCACTATTGGGGGACCGCTTAGGGGGGAGCTGTTTTTT,TRBV12-5,TRBJ2-2,-,-
CASSQNRGLGSGNTIYF,TGTGCCAGCAGCCAGAACAGGGGGCTGGGCTCTGGAAACACCATATATTTT,TRBV28,TRBJ1-3,TRBD1,-
CASSQLGQGAPGANVLTF,TGCGCCAGCAGCCAATTAGGGCAGGGTGCTCCTGGGGCCAACGTCCTGACTTTC,TRBV1,TRBJ2-6,-,-
CASSMNRGMENTIYF,TGTGCCAGTAGTATGAACAGGGGTATGGAAAACACCATATATTTT,TRBV19,TRBJ1-3,TRBD1,-
CASSPGGQTDTQYF,TGTGCCAGCAGCCCTGGCGGCCAAACAGATACGCAGTATTTT,TRBV11-3,TRBJ2-3,-,many
CASRRTGAGNTQYF,TGTGCCAGTAGGCGGACAGGGGCAGGGAATACGCAGTATTTT,TRBV19,TRBJ2-3,TRBD1,-
CASSLTPDPYNEQFF,TGTGCCAGCAGTTTAACCCCAGACCCATACAATGAGCAGTTCTTC,TRBV28,TRBJ2-1,-,once
CASSQEDRVGGYTF,TGCGCCAGCAGCCAAGAGGACAGGGTAGGCGGCTACACCTTC,TRBV1,TRBJ1-2,-,-
CASSLGLAVQETQYF,TGCGCCAGCAGCTTGGGACTAGCCGTCCAAGAGACCCAGTACTTC,TRBV5-1,TRBJ2-5,TRBD2,once
CAISESQGAGVSGANVLTF,TGTGCCATCAGTGAGTCGCAGGGGGCAGGGGTATCTGGGGCCAACGTCCTGACTTTC,TRBV10-3,TRBJ2-6,TRBD1,-
CASSFILTSGDSETQYF,TGTGCCAGCAGTTTTATACTGACTAGCGGGGATTCAGAGACCCAGTACTTC,TRBV11-3,TRBJ2-5,TRBD2,few
CASAPGEGGNTIYF,TGTGCCAGCGCTCCAGGGGAAGGTGGAAACACCATATATTTT,TRBV19,TRBJ1-3,-,-
CASSSKTVTNEKLFF,TGTGCCAGCAGCTCTAAGACAGTAACTAATGAAAAACTGTTTTTT,TRBV11-3,TRBJ1-4,-,-
CASSPVSGQGSGRTEAFF,TGTGCCAGCTCACCGGTGTCGGGACAGGGGTCGGGGCGAACTGAAGCTTTCTTT,TRBV18,TRBJ1-1,TRBD1,-
CATSRSNRDRLYNEQFF,TGTGCCACCAGCAGATCTAACCGGGACAGACTGTACAATGAGCAGTTCTTC,TRBV15,TRBJ2-1,TRBD1,-
CASSRAGGQYEQYF,TGTGCCAGCAGCCGAGCGGGGGGGCAATACGAGCAGTACTTC,TRBV11-3,TRBJ2-7,TRBD2,few
CASSTDRQISNQPQHF,TGTGCCAGCAGTACGGACAGGCAAATAAGCAATCAGCCCCAGCATTTT,TRBV6-8,TRBJ1-5,TRBD1,many
CASSVDRDYNEQFF,TGTGCCAGCAGCGTTGACAGGGACTACAATGAGCAGTTCTTC,TRBV11-3,TRBJ2-1,TRBD1,-
CASSQDLAPPLHF,TGCGCCAGCAGCCAAGATCTGGCCCCACCCCTCCACTTT,TRBV23-1,TRBJ1-6,-,-
CASGGQWGTEAFF,TGTGCCAGTGGGGGACAGTGGGGCACTGAAGCTTTCTTT,TRBV6-8,TRBJ1-1,TRBD1,few
CASSRLAGVNNEQFF,TGTGCCAGCAGCCGCTTAGCGGGGGTTAACAATGAGCAGTTCTTC,TRBV6-8,TRBJ2-1,TRBD2,few
CASSRPAGGGFF,TGTGCCAGCAGCCGACCAGCGGGGGGCGGTTTCTTT,TRBV6-8,TRBJ1-1,-,-
CASSSDRRSHPVTYGYTF,TGTGCCAGCAGCTCTGATCGGAGGTCACATCCCGTAACCTATGGCTACACCTTC,TRBV7-7,TRBJ1-2,-,-
CASSQEGGKSGNTIYF,TGTGCCAGCAGCCAAGAAGGGGGAAAATCTGGAAACACCATATATTTT,TRBV14,TRBJ1-3,-,-
CASSSRGKYDTEAFF,TGTGCCAGCAGCTCGAGGGGAAAGTATGACACTGAAGCTTTCTTT,TRBV11-3,TRBJ1-1,-,-
CASSLDSAGNTEAFF,TGTGCCAGCAGCTTAGATTCAGCCGGGAACACTGAAGCTTTCTTT,TRBV11-3,TRBJ1-1,-,few
CASSLGTGVEDGYTF,TGTGCCAGCAGCTTAGGGACAGGGGTTGAGGATGGCTACACCTTC,TRBV9,TRBJ1-2,TRBD1,many
CASSWTRGHEAFF,TGTGCCAGCAGCTGGACACGAGGACATGAAGCTTTCTTT,TRBV6-8,TRBJ1-1,-,few
CASSMFADSNQPQHF,TGTGCCAGTAGTATGTTCGCGGATAGCAATCAGCCCCAGCATTTT,TRBV19,TRBJ1-5,-,medium-sized
CSVGGVSYEQYF,TGCAGCGTTGGGGGAGTCTCCTACGAGCAGTACTTC,TRBV29-1,TRBJ2-7,-,-